The rows below give T cell receptor beta chains drawn from one sample of a study of CD8 T cells in ankylosing spondylitis. TCRdb reprocessed the 5' RACE reads via MiXCR and lists one record per CDR3 protein. This sample has about 800,000 distinct CDR3 sequences, with roughly 10% found just once. The sample comprised blood, either unsorted or a sorted T cell fraction (not recorded which). These receptors were taken from a male donor with ankylosing spondylitis. Both conserved end residues are part of each CDR3. The order of the fields is D gene, J gene, V gene, clone size, CDR3 DNA, CDR3 protein. A D gene is named only where the DNA matches it firmly. Only part of the rows carry a size: once, few, many, or a class if the clone is expanded.

D: .; J: TRBJ2-1; V: TRBV6-2/TRBV6-3; size: few; DNA: TGTGCCAGCAGTTACCAGAATCCCGCCTACAATGAGCAGTTCTTC; CDR3: CASSYQNPAYNEQFF
D: TRBD1; J: TRBJ1-2; V: TRBV11-2; size: many; DNA: TGTGCCAGCAGCTTCGACAGGGCGTCTACCTATGGCTACACCTTC; CDR3: CASSFDRASTYGYTF
D: .; J: TRBJ2-5; V: TRBV4-1; size: .; DNA: TGCGCCAGCAGCCAAGATCTAGACGGCAGGGAGACCCAGTACTTC; CDR3: CASSQDLDGRETQYF
D: .; J: TRBJ2-7; V: TRBV7-2; size: .; DNA: TGTGCCAGCAGCTTAGGGGTCCGGGGGCTTTTCTACGAGCAGTACTTC; CDR3: CASSLGVRGLFYEQYF
D: TRBD1; J: TRBJ2-3; V: TRBV7-9; size: .; DNA: TGTGCCAGCAGCTTAGCGCAGGGACAGGGGGCCCATACGCAGTATTTT; CDR3: CASSLAQGQGAHTQYF
D: .; J: TRBJ1-2; V: TRBV10-3; size: few; DNA: TGTGCCATCAGTGAGTTCGGGACAAACTATGGCTACACCTTC; CDR3: CAISEFGTNYGYTF
D: TRBD2; J: TRBJ2-7; V: TRBV20-1; size: many; DNA: TGCAGTGCTCGCCCCGGTGCGGGAGGCTACGAGCAGTACTTC; CDR3: CSARPGAGGYEQYF
D: TRBD2; J: TRBJ2-7; V: TRBV20-1; size: few; DNA: TGCAGTGCTAGTGCGGGGGATTCCTACGAGCAGTACTTC; CDR3: CSASAGDSYEQYF
D: .; J: TRBJ2-5; V: TRBV20-1; size: .; DNA: TGCAGTGCCCATCCGGGGGTAGAACAAGAGACCCAGTACTTC; CDR3: CSAHPGVEQETQYF
D: .; J: TRBJ1-1; V: TRBV6-5; size: many; DNA: TGTGCCAGCAGTTCCCTGAGCCCCCGGGCCCCCTACACTGAAGCTTTCTTT; CDR3: CASSSLSPRAPYTEAFF
D: .; J: TRBJ1-5; V: TRBV28; size: many; DNA: TGTGCCAGCCTGATTACAGGGAGCAATCAGCCCCAGCATTTT; CDR3: CASLITGSNQPQHF
D: .; J: TRBJ2-7; V: TRBV29-1; size: many; DNA: TGCAGCGTTGAAGATCTCGACGCTCACGGGGTTTACGAGCAGTACTTC; CDR3: CSVEDLDAHGVYEQYF
D: .; J: TRBJ2-3; V: TRBV20-1; size: .; DNA: TGCAGTGGCGTCGACCGGACGGATACGCAGTATTTT; CDR3: CSGVDRTDTQYF
D: TRBD2; J: TRBJ2-7; V: TRBV12-3/TRBV12-4; size: few; DNA: TGTGCCAGCAGTCCCGGACTCGTAAGGGGAGGGGAGCAGTACTTC; CDR3: CASSPGLVRGGEQYF
D: .; J: TRBJ2-5; V: TRBV14; size: .; DNA: TGTGCCAGCAGCGTAGGGGGATCGGCGACCCAGTACTTC; CDR3: CASSVGGSATQYF
D: TRBD1; J: TRBJ1-5; V: TRBV6-2/TRBV6-3; size: few; DNA: TGTGCCAGCAGCGGACAGGGCCTTCTTCAGCCCCAGCATTTT; CDR3: CASSGQGLLQPQHF
D: .; J: TRBJ2-3; V: TRBV4-3; size: .; DNA: TGCGCCAGCAGCCATCGCGCCACAGATACGCAGTATTTT; CDR3: CASSHRATDTQYF
D: TRBD1; J: TRBJ2-3; V: TRBV11-1; size: few; DNA: TGTGCCAGCAGCCCGGACAGGGGAGTTTTAGATACGCAGTATTTT; CDR3: CASSPDRGVLDTQYF
D: .; J: TRBJ2-1; V: TRBV2; size: .; DNA: TGTGCCACCAAGGGCCTCCAGGGCTCCTACAATGAGCAGTTCTTC; CDR3: CATKGLQGSYNEQFF
D: .; J: TRBJ2-1; V: TRBV6-1; size: few; DNA: TGTGCCAGCAGTCCCCGCCGAGGAGGCCGCTCCTACAATGAGCAGTTCTTC; CDR3: CASSPRRGGRSYNEQFF